Sequencing of this T cell receptor beta chain was carried out in a study of cytomegalovirus exposure and HLA in healthy donors. Regarding the study as a whole: Rarity characterized most TCR sequences, yet some public TCRs appeared in many donors. A few of the chains that were CMV-associated were confirmed in vitro to be specific for CMV antigens. The study recorded some 160 TCR beta chains that were cytomegalovirus-associated.

Data came from immunoSEQ multiplex PCR; TCRdb stores just in-frame clones and leaves some out. The sample has tens of thousands of clones; just under 95% are singletons. The donors were in the roughly 110-subject validation cohort; that cohort was separate from the approximately 700-subject first cohort. For this clone: The antigen is unknown.

The source is a young man in good health and CMV-seropositive. Input material: PBMCs.

CDR3 sequence reads: CASTPRGQINNEQFF. The CDR3 DNA reads TGTGCCAGCACCCCACGGGGACAGATTAACAATGAGCAGTTCTTC. V usage is TRBV27 and J usage is TRBJ2-1; 7 bases are a match to TRBD1. J lost 5 bases, V lost 7 bases, and 11 bases had no gene match. Looked up from germline, CDR1 is MNHEY and CDR2 is SMNVEV (reference sequence). The CDR3 is made up of 15 amino acids.